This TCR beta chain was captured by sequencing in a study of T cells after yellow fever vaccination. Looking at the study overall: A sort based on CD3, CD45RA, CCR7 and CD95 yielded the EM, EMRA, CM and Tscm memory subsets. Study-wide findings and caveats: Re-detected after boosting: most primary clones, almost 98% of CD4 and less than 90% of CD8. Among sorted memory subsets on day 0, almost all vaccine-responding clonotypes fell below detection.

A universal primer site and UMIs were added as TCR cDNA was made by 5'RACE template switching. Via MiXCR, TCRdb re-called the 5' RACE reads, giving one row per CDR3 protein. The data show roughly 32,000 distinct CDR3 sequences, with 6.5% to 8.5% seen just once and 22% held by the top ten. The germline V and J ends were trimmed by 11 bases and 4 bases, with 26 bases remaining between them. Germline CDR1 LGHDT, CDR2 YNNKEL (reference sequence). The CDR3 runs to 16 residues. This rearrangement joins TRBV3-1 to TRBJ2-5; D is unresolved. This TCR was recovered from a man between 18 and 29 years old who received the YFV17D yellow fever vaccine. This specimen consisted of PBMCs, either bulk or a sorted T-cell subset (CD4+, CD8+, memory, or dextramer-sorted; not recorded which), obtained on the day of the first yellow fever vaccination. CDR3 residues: CASCHKGGWATETQYF. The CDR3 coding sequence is TGTGCCTCCTGCCACAAAGGCGGCTGGGCAACAGAGACCCAGTACTTC.